The present entry profiles one T cell receptor beta chain with its context. This record comes from a study of cytomegalovirus exposure and HLA in healthy donors. The CDR3 runs to 15 residues. Germline CDR1 is LNHDA and CDR2 is SQIVND (reference sequence). The V end was cut by 0 bases, the J end by 0 bases, with 6 bases between. 13 Jbeta primers and 60 Vbeta primers were used for the PCR. Method: immunoSEQ multiplex PCR; TCRdb's copy keeps in-frame clones and lacks some. This sample's table has 150,000 or so clones. Source material: PBMCs. This TCR came from a middle-aged woman in good health and CMV-seropositive. The chain is built from TRBV19 and TRBJ1-3; no reliable D call. DNA of the CDR3: TGTGCCAGTAGTATAGATACAAGCTCTGGAAACACCATATATTTT. Its protein product is CASSIDTSSGNTIYF.